Sequencing of this T cell receptor (beta chain) was carried out in a study of Tregs in tolerant kidney transplant recipients. TCRdb's table, derived via immunoSEQ multiplex PCR, lists solely in-frame clones and lacks some. The table records 85,000 to 95,000 clones, over 85% of them present only once. Regarding the study as a whole: Few patients were studied, so findings need validation in larger groups.

Comments on this clone: What it binds is unknown.

The material sequenced was CD8+ T cells from blood. This clonotype was sampled from a human donor in good health.

CDR3 region: CASSQESYNSPLHF. In DNA form, the CDR3 reads TGTGCCAGCAGCCAGGAATCATATAATTCACCCCTCCACTTT. This rearrangement joins TRBV5-6 to TRBJ1-6; D not certain. This CDR3 has 14 amino acids. Trimming shortened V by 4 bases and J by 4 bases, and 9 bases separated the two germline ends. Germline V CDR1 and CDR2: SGHDT, YYEEEE.